The T cell receptor (beta chain) under discussion was sequenced for a study of T-cell memory formation after mild COVID-19. The CDR3 consists of 14 residues. J gave up 4 bases and V 2 bases, and 2 bases lay outside the gene matches. Looked up from germline, CDR1 is MNHEY and CDR2 is SMNVEV (reference sequence). A word on this clonotype: Antigen unknown.

In TCRdb, the 5' RACE reads were re-called with MiXCR into one record per CDR3 protein. The table has fewer than 650,000 distinct CDR3 sequences, 17% seen once; the top ten hold less than 10%. Broader study findings: Some clones that responded were present in memory (sampled pre-infection), which suggests cross-reactive memory joined.

This rearrangement joins TRBV27 to TRBJ2-3, with 8 bases fitting TRBD1. This receptor was identified in an adult woman who had mild COVID-19 (a few samples of this study predate the infection). Cell type and time point are not known. The material sequenced was PBMCs or a T cell subset sorted from them (not recorded which). The CDR3 region is CASSLDRGSDTQYF. In DNA, the CDR3 is TGTGCCAGCAGTTTAGACAGGGGATCAGATACGCAGTATTTT.